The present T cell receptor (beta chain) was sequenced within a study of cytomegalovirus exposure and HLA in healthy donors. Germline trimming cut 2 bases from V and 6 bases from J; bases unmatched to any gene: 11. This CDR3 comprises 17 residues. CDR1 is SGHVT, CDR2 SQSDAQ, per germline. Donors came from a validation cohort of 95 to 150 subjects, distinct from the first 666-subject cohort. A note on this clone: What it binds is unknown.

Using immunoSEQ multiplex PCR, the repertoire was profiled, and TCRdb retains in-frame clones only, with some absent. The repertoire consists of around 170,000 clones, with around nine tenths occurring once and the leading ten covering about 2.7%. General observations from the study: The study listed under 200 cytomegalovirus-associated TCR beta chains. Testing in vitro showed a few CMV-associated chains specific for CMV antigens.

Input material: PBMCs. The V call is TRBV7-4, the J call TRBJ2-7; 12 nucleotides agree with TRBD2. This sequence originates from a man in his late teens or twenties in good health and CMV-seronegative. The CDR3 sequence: CASSLPRILAGGPEQYF. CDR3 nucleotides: TGTGCCAGCAGCTTACCACGCATACTAGCGGGAGGACCCGAGCAGTACTTC.